This T cell receptor (beta chain) was profiled in a study of cytomegalovirus exposure and HLA in healthy donors. This CDR3 contains 14 residues. V was clipped by 0 bases and J by 4 bases; unmatched bases: 0. Germline V gene data show CDR1 as SGHRS and CDR2 as YFSETQ. Findings and limits, study-wide: In a later analysis, TCR beta V- and J-gene trimming showed a link to a missense DCLRE1C variant. Previous analysis showed most TCR beta V segments were productive about 87% or about 30% of the time.

Regarding this clone: What it binds is not known.

PCR was performed using 60 Vbeta and 13 Jbeta primers. Clones were sequenced by immunoSEQ multiplex PCR, and TCRdb holds only the in-frame ones, with some missing. This sample contains 150,000 or so clones. The source of this sequence is a woman in her 50s in good health and CMV-seronegative. The chain links TRBV5-1 to TRBJ1-2, with 10 bases that match TRBD1. The sample comprised PBMCs. Here the CDR3 DNA reads TGCGCCAGCAGCTTGGGACAGGGGGCCTATGGCTACACCTTC. Its translation is CASSLGQGAYGYTF.